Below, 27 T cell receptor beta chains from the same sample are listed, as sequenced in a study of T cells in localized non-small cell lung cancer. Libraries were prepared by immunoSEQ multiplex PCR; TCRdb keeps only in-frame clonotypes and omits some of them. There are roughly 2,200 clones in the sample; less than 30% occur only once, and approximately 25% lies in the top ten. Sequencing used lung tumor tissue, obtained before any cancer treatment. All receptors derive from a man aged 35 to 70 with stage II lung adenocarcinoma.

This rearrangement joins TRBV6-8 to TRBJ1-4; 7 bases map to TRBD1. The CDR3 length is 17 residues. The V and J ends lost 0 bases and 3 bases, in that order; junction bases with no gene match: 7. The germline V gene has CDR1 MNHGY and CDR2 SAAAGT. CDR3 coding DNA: TGTGCCAGCAGTTACTCTCTCCCGGGACAGTCTAATGAAAAACTGTTTTTT. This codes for CASSYSLPGQSNEKLFF.

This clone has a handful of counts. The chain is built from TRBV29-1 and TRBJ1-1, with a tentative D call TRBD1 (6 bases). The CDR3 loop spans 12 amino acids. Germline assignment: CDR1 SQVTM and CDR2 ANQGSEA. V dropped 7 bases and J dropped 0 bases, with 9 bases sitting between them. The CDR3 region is CSGDNMNTEAFF. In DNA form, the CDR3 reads TGCAGCGGGGACAACATGAACACTGAAGCTTTCTTT. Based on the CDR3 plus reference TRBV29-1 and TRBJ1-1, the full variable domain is SAVISQKPSRDICQRGTSLTIQCQVDSQVTMMFWYRQQPGQSLTLIATANQGSEATYESGFVIDKFPISRPNLTFSTLTVSNMSPEDSSIYLCSGDNMNTEAFFGQGTRLTVV.

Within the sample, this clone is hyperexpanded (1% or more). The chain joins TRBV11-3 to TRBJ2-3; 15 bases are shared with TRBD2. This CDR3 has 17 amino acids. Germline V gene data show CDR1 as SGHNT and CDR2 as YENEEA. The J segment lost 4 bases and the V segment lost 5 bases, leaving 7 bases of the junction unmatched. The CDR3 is CASSKWTSGGAADTQYF. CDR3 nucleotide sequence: TGTGCCAGCAGCAAATGGACTAGCGGGGGGGCCGCAGATACGCAGTATTTT.

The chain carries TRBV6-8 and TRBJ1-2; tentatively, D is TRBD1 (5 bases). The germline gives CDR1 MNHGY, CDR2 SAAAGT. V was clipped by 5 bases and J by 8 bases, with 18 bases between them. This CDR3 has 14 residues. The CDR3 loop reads CASSARQRGEGYTF. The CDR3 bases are TGTGCCAGCAGTGCCCGACAAAGGGGAGAAGGCTACACCTTC.

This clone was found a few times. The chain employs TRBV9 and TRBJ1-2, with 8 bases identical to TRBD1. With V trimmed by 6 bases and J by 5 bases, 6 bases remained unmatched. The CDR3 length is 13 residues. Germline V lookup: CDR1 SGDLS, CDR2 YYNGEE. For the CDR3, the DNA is TGTGCCAGCACCGGGACAGGCAGTTATGGCTACACCTTC. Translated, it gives CASTGTGSYGYTF.

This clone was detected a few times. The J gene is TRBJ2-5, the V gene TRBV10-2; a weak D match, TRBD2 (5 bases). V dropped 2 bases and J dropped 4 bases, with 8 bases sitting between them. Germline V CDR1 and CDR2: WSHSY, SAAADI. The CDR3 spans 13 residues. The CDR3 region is CASSEAGGETQYF. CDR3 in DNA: TGCGCCAGCAGTGAGGCAGGAGGAGAGACCCAGTACTTC.

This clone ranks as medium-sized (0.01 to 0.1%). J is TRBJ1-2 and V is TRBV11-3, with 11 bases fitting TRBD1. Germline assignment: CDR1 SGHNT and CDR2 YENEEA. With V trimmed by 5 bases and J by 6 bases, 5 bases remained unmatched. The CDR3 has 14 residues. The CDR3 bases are TGTGCCAGCAGCCAGGGGACAGGGGGGCATGGCTACACCTTC. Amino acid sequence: CASSQGTGGHGYTF. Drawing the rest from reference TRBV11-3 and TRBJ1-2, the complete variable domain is EAGVVQSPRYKIIEKKQPVAFWCNPISGHNTLYWYLQNLGQGPELLIRYENEEAVDDSQLPKDRFSAERLKGVDSTLKIQPAELGDSAVYLCASSQGTGGHGYTFGSGTRLTVV.

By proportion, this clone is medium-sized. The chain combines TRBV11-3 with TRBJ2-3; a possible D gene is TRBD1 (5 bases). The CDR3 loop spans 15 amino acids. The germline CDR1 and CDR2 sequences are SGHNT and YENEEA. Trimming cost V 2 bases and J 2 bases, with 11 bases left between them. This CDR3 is CASSLLKGSTDTQYF. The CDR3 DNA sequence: TGTGCCAGCAGCTTACTCAAGGGGTCCACAGATACGCAGTATTTT.

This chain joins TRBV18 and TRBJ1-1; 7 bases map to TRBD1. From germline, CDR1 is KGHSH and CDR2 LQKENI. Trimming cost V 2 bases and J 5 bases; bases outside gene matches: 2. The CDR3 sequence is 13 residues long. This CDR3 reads CASSPKGQTEAFF. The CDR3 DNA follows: TGTGCCAGCTCACCAAAGGGACAGACTGAAGCTTTCTTT. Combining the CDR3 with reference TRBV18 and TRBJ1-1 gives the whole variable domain NAGVMQNPRHLVRRRGQEARLRCSPMKGHSHVYWYRQLPEEGLKFMVYLQKENIIDESGMPKERFSAEFPKEGPSILRIQQVVRGDSAAYFCASSPKGQTEAFFGQGTRLTVV.

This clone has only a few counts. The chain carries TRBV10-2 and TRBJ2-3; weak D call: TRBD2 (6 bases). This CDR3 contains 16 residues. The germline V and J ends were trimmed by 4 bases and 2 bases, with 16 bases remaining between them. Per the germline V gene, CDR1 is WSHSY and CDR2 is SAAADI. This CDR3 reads CASSGNWDLNTDTQYF. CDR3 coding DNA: TGCGCCAGCAGTGGGAACTGGGACTTAAACACAGATACGCAGTATTTT.

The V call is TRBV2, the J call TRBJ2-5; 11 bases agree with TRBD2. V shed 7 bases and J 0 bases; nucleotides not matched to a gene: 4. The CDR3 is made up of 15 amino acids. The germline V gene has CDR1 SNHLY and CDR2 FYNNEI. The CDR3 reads CASKVLAGDQETQYF. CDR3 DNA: TGTGCCAGCAAGGTACTAGCGGGGGACCAAGAGACCCAGTACTTC.

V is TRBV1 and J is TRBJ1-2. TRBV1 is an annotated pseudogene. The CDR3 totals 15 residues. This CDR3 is CASSHIRASRYGYTF. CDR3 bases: TGCGCCAGCAGCCACATCCGGGCGTCCCGCTATGGCTACACCTTC.

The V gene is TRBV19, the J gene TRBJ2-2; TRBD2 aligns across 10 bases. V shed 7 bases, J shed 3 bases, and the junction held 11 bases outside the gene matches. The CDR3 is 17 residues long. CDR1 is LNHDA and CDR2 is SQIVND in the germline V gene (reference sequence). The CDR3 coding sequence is TGTGCCAGTACAGCCCCTGGACTAGCGGAATACACCGGGGAGCTGTTTTTT. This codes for CASTAPGLAEYTGELFF.

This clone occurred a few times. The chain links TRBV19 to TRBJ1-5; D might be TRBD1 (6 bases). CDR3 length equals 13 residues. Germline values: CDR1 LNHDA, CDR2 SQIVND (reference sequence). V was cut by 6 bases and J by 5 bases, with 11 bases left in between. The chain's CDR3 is CASRTRGHQPQHF. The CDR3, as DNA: TGTGCCAGTAGAACCCGGGGGCATCAGCCCCAGCATTTT.

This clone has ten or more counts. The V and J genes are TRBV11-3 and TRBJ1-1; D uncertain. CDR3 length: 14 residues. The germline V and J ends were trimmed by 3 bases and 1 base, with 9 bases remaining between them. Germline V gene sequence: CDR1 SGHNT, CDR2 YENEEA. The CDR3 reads CASSLASSNTEAFF. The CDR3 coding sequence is TGTGCCAGCAGCTTGGCCAGTTCGAACACTGAAGCTTTCTTT.

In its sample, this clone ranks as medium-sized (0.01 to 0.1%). The CDR3, as DNA: TGTGCCAGCAGCACCCGTCCCGGAGGGACTGAAGCTTTCTTT. Translating gives CASSTRPGGTEAFF. The chain recombines TRBV9 with TRBJ1-1; D gene ambiguous. The germline V gene has CDR1 SGDLS and CDR2 YYNGEE. CDR3 length: 14 amino acids. The V end lost 4 bases, the J end lost 5 bases, and 15 bases lay between the germline ends.

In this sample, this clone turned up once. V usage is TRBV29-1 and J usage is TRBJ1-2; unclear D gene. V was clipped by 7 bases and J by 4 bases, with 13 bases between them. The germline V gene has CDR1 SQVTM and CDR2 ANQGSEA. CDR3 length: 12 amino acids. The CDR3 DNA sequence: TGCAGCGCCCAGGTGTCCTCCTATGGCTACACCTTC. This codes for CSAQVSSYGYTF.

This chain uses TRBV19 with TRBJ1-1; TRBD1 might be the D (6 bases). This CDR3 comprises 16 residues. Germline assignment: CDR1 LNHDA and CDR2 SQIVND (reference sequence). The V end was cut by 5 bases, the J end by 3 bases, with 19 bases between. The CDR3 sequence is CASSPRTVVGDTEAFF. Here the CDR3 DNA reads TGTGCCAGTAGTCCCAGGACAGTTGTGGGCGACACTGAAGCTTTCTTT.

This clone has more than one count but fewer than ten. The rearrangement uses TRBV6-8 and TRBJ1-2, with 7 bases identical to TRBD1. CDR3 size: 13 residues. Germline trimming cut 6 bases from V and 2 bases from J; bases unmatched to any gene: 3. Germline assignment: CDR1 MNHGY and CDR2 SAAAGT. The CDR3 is CASSLDRNYGYTF. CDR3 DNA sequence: TGTGCCAGCAGCCTGGACAGGAACTATGGCTACACCTTC.

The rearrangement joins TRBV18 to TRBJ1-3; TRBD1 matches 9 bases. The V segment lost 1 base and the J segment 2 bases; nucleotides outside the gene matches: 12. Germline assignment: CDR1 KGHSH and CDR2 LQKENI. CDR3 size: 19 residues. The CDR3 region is CASSPQNPGQGQTGNTIYF. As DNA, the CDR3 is TGTGCCAGCTCACCACAAAATCCGGGACAGGGACAAACTGGAAACACCATATATTTT.

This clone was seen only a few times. This chain's CDR3 is CASSLWTGGYNYGYTF. CDR3 nucleotides: TGTGCCAGCAGCCTCTGGACAGGGGGCTACAACTATGGCTACACCTTC. The chain has TRBV7-5 and TRBJ1-2; the table gives TRBD1 as D, unverified against the DNA. TRBV7-5 is deemed a pseudogene. This CDR3 region has 16 residues.

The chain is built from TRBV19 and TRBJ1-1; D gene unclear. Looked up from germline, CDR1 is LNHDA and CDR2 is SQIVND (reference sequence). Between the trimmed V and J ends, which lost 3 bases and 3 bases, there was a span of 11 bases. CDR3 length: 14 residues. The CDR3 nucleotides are TGTGCCAGTAGTATGGCCGTTACGGACACTGAAGCTTTCTTT. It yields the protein CASSMAVTDTEAFF.

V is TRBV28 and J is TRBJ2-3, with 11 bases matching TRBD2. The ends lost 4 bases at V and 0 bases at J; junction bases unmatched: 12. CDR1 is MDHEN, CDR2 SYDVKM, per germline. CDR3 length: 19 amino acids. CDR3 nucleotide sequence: TGTGCCAGCAGTTCACTAGCGGGAGCTTTTCTCCTCAGCACAGATACGCAGTATTTT. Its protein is CASSSLAGAFLLSTDTQYF.

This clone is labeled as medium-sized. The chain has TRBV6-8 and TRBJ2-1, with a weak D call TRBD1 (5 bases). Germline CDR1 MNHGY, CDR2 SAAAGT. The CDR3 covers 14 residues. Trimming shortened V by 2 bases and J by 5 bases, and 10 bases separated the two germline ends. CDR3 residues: CASSYGARNNEQFF. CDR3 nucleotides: TGTGCCAGCAGTTACGGGGCCAGAAACAATGAGCAGTTCTTC.

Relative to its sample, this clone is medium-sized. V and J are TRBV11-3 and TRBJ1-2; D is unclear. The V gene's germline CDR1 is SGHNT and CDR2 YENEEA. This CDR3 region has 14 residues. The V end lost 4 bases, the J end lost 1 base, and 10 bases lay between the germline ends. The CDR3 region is CASSSAARNYGYTF. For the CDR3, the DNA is TGTGCCAGCAGCTCCGCAGCGCGTAACTATGGCTACACCTTC. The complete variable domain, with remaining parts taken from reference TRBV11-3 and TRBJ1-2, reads EAGVVQSPRYKIIEKKQPVAFWCNPISGHNTLYWYLQNLGQGPELLIRYENEEAVDDSQLPKDRFSAERLKGVDSTLKIQPAELGDSAVYLCASSSAARNYGYTFGSGTRLTVV.

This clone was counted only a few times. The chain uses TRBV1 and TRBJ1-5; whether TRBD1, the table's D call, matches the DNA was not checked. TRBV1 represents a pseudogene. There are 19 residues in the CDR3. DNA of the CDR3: TGCGCCAGCAGCCCCGACGCCTTGGGACAGGGATATAGCAATCAGCCCCAGCATTTT. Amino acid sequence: CASSPDALGQGYSNQPQHF.

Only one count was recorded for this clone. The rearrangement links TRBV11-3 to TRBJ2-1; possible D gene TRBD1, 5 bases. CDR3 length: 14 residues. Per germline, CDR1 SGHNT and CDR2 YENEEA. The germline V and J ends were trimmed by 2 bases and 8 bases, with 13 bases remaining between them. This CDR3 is CASSLSWTSYEQFF. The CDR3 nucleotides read TGTGCCAGCAGCTTAAGCTGGACATCATATGAGCAGTTCTTC.